These 14 T cell receptor beta chains were all obtained from the same sample, sequenced in a study of PD-L1 blockade in urothelial cancer. Documented time point: pretreatment peripheral blood. The repertoire was sequenced with immunoSEQ multiplex PCR; TCRdb's copy has only in-frame clones and lacks some. The table has 50,000 or so clones, roughly 75% seen once. The sample was PBMCs, taken around atezolizumab (anti-PD-L1) treatment. These receptors were obtained from a man between 65 and 85 years old with urothelial cancer.

V and J are TRBV6-6 and TRBJ1-4; D ambiguous. Germline V CDR1 and CDR2: MNHNY, SVGAGI (reference sequence). Trimming shortened V by 5 bases and J by 3 bases, and 10 bases separated the two germline ends. There are 14 residues in the CDR3. The CDR3 nucleotides read TGTGCCAGCAGTCTTGGGCCCGCTAATGAAAAACTGTTTTTT. Its protein product is CASSLGPANEKLFF.

The chain uses TRBV14 and TRBJ2-7; 7 nucleotides align to TRBD2. The ends lost 2 bases at V and 2 bases at J; junction bases unmatched: 9. The germline V gene encodes CDR1 SGHDN and CDR2 FVKESK. This CDR3 is 16 amino acids long. The CDR3 DNA reads TGTGCCAGCAGCCAATCGGGCGGGCGGGGGACCTACGAGCAGTACTTC. It specifies CASSQSGGRGTYEQYF.

The chain joins TRBV7-2 to TRBJ2-7; TRBD2 agrees at 12 bases. The CDR3 loop spans 16 amino acids. Germline V gene sequence: CDR1 SGHTA, CDR2 FQGNSA. The V segment lost 1 base and the J segment 7 bases; nucleotides outside the gene matches: 8. CDR3: CASSLGEPGLAGEQYF. CDR3 DNA sequence: TGTGCCAGCAGCTTAGGGGAGCCGGGACTAGCGGGTGAGCAGTACTTC. Using reference TRBV7-2 and TRBJ2-7 for the parts outside the CDR3, the full variable domain is GAGVSQSPSNKVTEKGKDVELRCDPISGHTALYWYRQSLGQGLEFLIYFQGNSAPDKSGLPSDRFSAERTGGSVSTLTIQRTQQEDSAVYLCASSLGEPGLAGEQYFGPGTRLTVT.

The gene calls are TRBV5-1 and TRBJ2-1, with D tentatively TRBD2 (7 bases). This CDR3 spans 15 amino acids. With 4 bases removed from V and 7 bases from J, the gap between germline ends came to 18 bases. Germline-derived CDR1 and CDR2 are SGHRS and YFSETQ. The DNA for the CDR3 is TGCGCCAGCAGCCTCTTCGCGGGGGCCTTGAATGAGCAGTTCTTC. This gives the protein CASSLFAGALNEQFF.

This clone was recorded a few times. This chain joins TRBV7-8 and TRBJ2-7, with a weak D call TRBD1 (6 bases). The CDR3 sequence is 14 residues long. Germline lookup yields CDR1 SGHVS and CDR2 FQNEAQ. The germline V and J ends were trimmed by 1 base and 2 bases, with 9 bases remaining between them. In DNA, the CDR3 is TGTGCCAGCAGCTTAGACAGGGTAACCTACGAGCAGTACTTC. It codes for CASSLDRVTYEQYF.

This clone was picked up a small number of times. The chain uses TRBV6-5 and TRBJ1-2; possibly TRBD1 for D (5 bases). V shed 6 bases and J shed 4 bases, with 18 bases lying between them. Germline assignment: CDR1 MNHEY and CDR2 SVGAGI. This CDR3 spans 15 amino acids. CDR3 protein: CASSRSMAGGYGYTF. CDR3 in DNA: TGTGCCAGCAGCCGTTCAATGGCGGGGGGCTATGGCTACACCTTC.

The chain joins TRBV6-6 to TRBJ2-5; D possibly corresponds to TRBD1 (6 bases). This CDR3 region has 14 residues. The germline V gene has CDR1 MNHNY and CDR2 SVGAGI (reference sequence). Trimming removed 2 bases at V and 5 bases at J, with 12 bases between. The CDR3 nucleotides are TGTGCCAGCAGTTACGGCCAGGGGATGGAGACCCAGTACTTC. It encodes CASSYGQGMETQYF.

This chain joins TRBV4-1 and TRBJ2-7; TRBD1 might be the D (6 bases). The germline gives CDR1 MGHRA, CDR2 YSYEKL. V lost 2 bases, J lost 4 bases, and 21 bases lay in between. The CDR3 covers 17 residues. The CDR3 DNA reads TGCGCCAGCAGCCAAAAAACGGCAACAGGGCTTGTTTACGAGCAGTACTTC. Its protein is CASSQKTATGLVYEQYF.

The CDR3 reads CASSSAYRASTDTQYF. In nucleotides, the CDR3 is TGTGCCAGTAGTAGCGCCTATAGAGCTAGCACAGATACGCAGTATTTT. The chain combines TRBV19 with TRBJ2-3; unclear D gene. Deletions cut 4 bases from V and 0 bases from J, with 14 bases between. Looked up from germline, CDR1 is LNHDA and CDR2 is SQIVND (reference sequence). The CDR3 is 16 amino acids.

The gene calls are TRBV10-3 and TRBJ2-2; no reliable D call. CDR1 and CDR2 from the germline V gene are ENHRY and SYGVKD. CDR3 length equals 13 residues. The germline V and J ends were trimmed by 0 bases and 5 bases, with 4 bases remaining between them. The CDR3 nucleotides read TGTGCCATCAGTGAGTCCTTTACCGGGGAGCTGTTTTTT. This codes for CAISESFTGELFF.

This chain joins TRBV9 and TRBJ2-7, with 7 bases identical to TRBD1. Germline CDR1 reads SGDLS; CDR2 reads YYNGEE. Trimming cost V 0 bases and J 2 bases; bases outside gene matches: 2. This CDR3 has 14 amino acids. The DNA of the CDR3 is TGTGCCAGCAGCGTAGGGCAGGGGGCCTACGAGCAGTACTTC. Translation: CASSVGQGAYEQYF.

V gene TRBV4-2 combines with J gene TRBJ2-3; 13 bases agree with TRBD2. Per the germline V gene, CDR1 is LGHNA and CDR2 is YNFKEQ. The CDR3 totals 19 residues. V trimming: 4 bases; J trimming: 0 bases; junction bases outside the gene matches: 10. CDR3 bases: TGTGCCAGCAGCCCGGTACTAGCGGGGGGGCGCATGAGCACAGATACGCAGTATTTT. It translates to CASSPVLAGGRMSTDTQYF.

The chain couples TRBV6-1 to TRBJ1-3, with D unresolved. CDR1 and CDR2 (germline): MNHNS, SASEGT. This CDR3 has 11 amino acids. With 7 bases removed from V and 10 bases from J, the gap between germline ends came to 11 bases. Written as DNA, the CDR3 is TGTGCCAGCACAGGAAGAAGTACCATATATTTT. Its translation is CASTGRSTIYF.

The gene calls are TRBV9 and TRBJ2-5; D may be TRBD1 (7 bases). Germline values: CDR1 SGDLS, CDR2 YYNGEE. The CDR3 contains 16 residues. V was pared by 4 bases and J by 4 bases, with 20 bases between. CDR3 loop: CASSLNRGLGGETQYF. The CDR3 region has the DNA TGTGCCAGCAGCTTAAACAGGGGTCTGGGAGGAGAGACCCAGTACTTC.